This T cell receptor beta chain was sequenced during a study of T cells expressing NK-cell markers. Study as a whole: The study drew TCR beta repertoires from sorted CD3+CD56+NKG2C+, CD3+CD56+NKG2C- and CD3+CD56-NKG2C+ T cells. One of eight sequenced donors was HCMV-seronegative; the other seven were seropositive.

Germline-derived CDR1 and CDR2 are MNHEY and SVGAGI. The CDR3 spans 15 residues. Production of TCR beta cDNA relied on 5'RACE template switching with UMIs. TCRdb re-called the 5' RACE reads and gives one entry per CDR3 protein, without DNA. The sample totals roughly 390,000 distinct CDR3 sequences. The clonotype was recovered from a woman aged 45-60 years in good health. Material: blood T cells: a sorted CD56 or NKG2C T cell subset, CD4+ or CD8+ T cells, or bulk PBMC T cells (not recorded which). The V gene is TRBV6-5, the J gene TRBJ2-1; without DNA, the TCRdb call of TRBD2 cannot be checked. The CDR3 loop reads CASSHGTSGIFEQFF.